This entry concerns a single T cell receptor beta chain. Its antigen is as yet unknown. The PCR made use of 60 Vbeta and 13 Jbeta primers. Measured with immunoSEQ multiplex PCR; TCRdb has only the in-frame clones, and not every one. The repertoire holds 150,000 to 200,000 clones, with 60% to 80% as singletons. The sample originates from a study of cytomegalovirus exposure and HLA in healthy donors. Turning to the study itself: Earlier sequencing of around 190 million T cells yielded under 120 million unique TCR beta sequences.

Study-level findings and limits: In terms of immune exposure information, only CMV serostatus was available. For TCR beta chains, V- and J-gene trimming was later linked to a missense DCLRE1C variant. Reportedly, TCR beta sequences accurately predicted HLA-A and HLA-B alleles in most subjects.

The material sequenced was PBMCs. The TCR originated in a man between 35 and 55 years old in good health and CMV-seropositive.

The CDR3 DNA is TGCGCCAGCAGTTCGACAGGGGGTGAAGAGACCCAGTACTTC. It encodes CASSSTGGEETQYF. The genes are TRBV5-1 and TRBJ2-5; 9 bases map to TRBD1. The CDR3 is made up of 14 amino acids. Looked up from germline, CDR1 is SGHRS and CDR2 is YFSETQ. The J segment lost 3 bases and the V segment lost 5 bases, leaving 5 bases of the junction unmatched.